Presented here are 30 T cell receptor beta chains from one specimen sequenced in a study of blood T cell repertoires in COVID-19. Using immunoSEQ multiplex PCR, the repertoire was profiled, and TCRdb retains in-frame clones only, with some absent. In the table there are about 89,000 clones, over 70% of which are singletons. Sequencing was performed on peripheral blood. Receptor source: a woman aged 80 or over with acute or convalescent COVID-19.

CDR3 in amino acids: CASSSGFYGYTF. CDR3 sequence (DNA): TGTGCCAGCAGTTCAGGGTTCTATGGCTACACCTTC. The chain joins TRBV28 to TRBJ1-2, with D perhaps matching TRBD1 (5 bases). This CDR3 is 12 amino acids long. The V gene's germline CDR1 is MDHEN and CDR2 SYDVKM. V lost 4 bases, J lost 4 bases, and 7 bases lay in between.

This clone was counted a few times. The V call is TRBV18, the J call TRBJ1-1, with TRBD1 as a possible D gene (5 bases). CDR1 is KGHSH and CDR2 is LQKENI in the germline V gene. The length of the CDR3 is 14 residues. Trimming cost V 6 bases and J 4 bases, with 15 bases left between them. CDR3 residues: CASSSRAGGTEAFF. Here the CDR3 DNA reads TGTGCCAGCTCCTCACGAGCGGGGGGCACTGAAGCTTTCTTT.

The rearrangement links TRBV28 to TRBJ2-1, with D perhaps matching TRBD2 (6 bases). Germline V gene lookup returns CDR1 MDHEN and CDR2 SYDVKM. The CDR3 has 14 residues. V dropped 6 bases and J dropped 4 bases, with 13 bases sitting between them. This CDR3 is CASSAGTVYNEQFF. In DNA, the CDR3 is TGTGCCAGCAGCGCCGGGACTGTATACAATGAGCAGTTCTTC.

J is TRBJ1-6 and V is TRBV18; 10 bases line up with TRBD1. Germline V lookup: CDR1 KGHSH, CDR2 LQKENI. The CDR3 extends over 15 amino acids. Losses at the gene ends were 5 bases for V and 8 bases for J; bases not matched to a gene: 6. CDR3: CASSTLGQGDSPLHF. The CDR3 nucleotides are TGTGCCAGCTCAACCCTAGGACAGGGGGATTCACCCCTCCACTTT.

V and J are TRBV5-6 and TRBJ1-6; tentative D call: TRBD1 (5 bases). The CDR3 contains 15 residues. Germline assignment: CDR1 SGHDT and CDR2 YYEEEE. With 3 bases removed from V and 7 bases from J, the gap between germline ends came to 14 bases. The CDR3 here is CASSSGGGANSPLHF. Written as DNA, the CDR3 is TGTGCCAGCAGCTCCGGGGGAGGAGCCAATTCACCCCTCCACTTT.

The chain links TRBV5-1 to TRBJ1-2, with 7 bases identical to TRBD1. V trimming: 0 bases; J trimming: 3 bases; junction bases outside the gene matches: 5. The CDR3 contains 15 residues. Germline-derived CDR1 and CDR2 are SGHRS and YFSETQ. The CDR3 loop reads CASSLGDRAYYGYTF. DNA of the CDR3: TGCGCCAGCAGCTTGGGCGACAGGGCCTACTATGGCTACACCTTC.

Comment on this clone: Other DNA sequences in this specimen translate into the identical CDR3. This rearrangement joins TRBV29-1 to TRBJ2-3; D is unresolved. Trimming cost V 2 bases and J 0 bases, with 3 bases left between them. The CDR3 extends over 12 amino acids. The germline V gene encodes CDR1 SQVTM and CDR2 ANQGSEA. The CDR3 coding sequence is TGCAGCGTTGAATCAAGCACAGATACGCAGTATTTT. Translating gives CSVESSTDTQYF.

The chain recombines TRBV28 with TRBJ1-2; 7 bases are a match to TRBD1. Germline values: CDR1 MDHEN, CDR2 SYDVKM. J lost 5 bases, V lost 6 bases, and 12 bases had no gene match. The CDR3 is 15 amino acids. The CDR3 DNA follows: TGTGCCAGCAGCACACCGACAGACAGGGTTTATGGCTACACCTTC. Protein sequence: CASSTPTDRVYGYTF.

This sequence joins TRBV5-3 and TRBJ1-2, with D uncertain. TRBV5-3 is an ORF; its function is uncertain. The CDR3 extends over 10 amino acids. The V end lost 4 bases, the J end lost 8 bases, and 6 bases lay between the germline ends. This chain's CDR3 is CARSLRGYTF. The CDR3 nucleotides read TGTGCCAGAAGCCTCAGGGGCTACACCTTC.

This chain links TRBV29-1 with TRBJ2-5; TRBD1 matches at 9 bases. The length of the CDR3 is 16 residues. Unmatched junction bases numbered 13, after V lost 4 bases and J lost 4 bases. Germline assignment: CDR1 SQVTM and CDR2 ANQGSEA. Here the CDR3 reads CSVVRSGTGKGETQYF. The CDR3 nucleotides read TGCAGCGTTGTAAGGTCGGGGACAGGGAAAGGAGAGACCCAGTACTTC. Full variable domain (outside the CDR3, taken from reference TRBV29-1 and TRBJ2-5): SAVISQKPSRDICQRGTSLTIQCQVDSQVTMMFWYRQQPGQSLTLIATANQGSEATYESGFVIDKFPISRPNLTFSTLTVSNMSPEDSSIYLCSVVRSGTGKGETQYFGPGTRLLVL.

The chain uses TRBV6-6 and TRBJ1-1; the D gene is possibly TRBD1 (5 bases). Trimming took off 4 bases at V and 1 base at J, with 10 bases between the two ends. Germline values: CDR1 MNHNY, CDR2 SVGAGI (reference sequence). The CDR3 totals 14 residues. This chain's CDR3 is CASSFSTANTEAFF. As DNA, the CDR3 is TGTGCCAGCAGTTTTTCGACAGCGAACACTGAAGCTTTCTTT.

This sequence joins TRBV29-1 and TRBJ2-3; TRBD2 matches 8 bases. The ends lost 4 bases at V and 2 bases at J; junction bases unmatched: 5. The CDR3 is 14 amino acids. Germline V CDR1 and CDR2: SQVTM, ANQGSEA. CDR3 loop: CSVGGGSSTDTQYF. The DNA of the CDR3 is TGCAGCGTTGGCGGGGGGTCATCCACAGATACGCAGTATTTT.

V is TRBV29-1 and J is TRBJ1-3; perhaps TRBD1 as D (6 bases). V was clipped by 1 base and J by 3 bases, with 13 bases between them. Germline V gene sequence: CDR1 SQVTM, CDR2 ANQGSEA. This CDR3 spans 15 amino acids. Here the CDR3 reads CSVEVAQGIGNTIYF. The CDR3 DNA sequence: TGCAGCGTTGAAGTCGCGCAGGGGATTGGAAACACCATATATTTT.

J is TRBJ2-3 and V is TRBV6-5; perhaps TRBD2 as D (6 bases). CDR1 MNHEY and CDR2 SVGAGI come from the germline V gene. This CDR3 is 14 amino acids long. Trimming cost V 6 bases and J 0 bases, with 10 bases left between them. The DNA for the CDR3 is TGTGCCAGCAGGGGAGGTCCTAGCACAGATACGCAGTATTTT. Residues: CASRGGPSTDTQYF.

CDR3 DNA sequence: TGCGCCAGCAGGCGGTGGGACAGGACTTTATACGAGCAGTACTTC. Translated, it gives CASRRWDRTLYEQYF. This chain connects TRBV5-1 to TRBJ2-7, with 8 positions matching TRBD1. CDR3 length equals 15 residues. CDR1 is SGHRS and CDR2 is YFSETQ in the germline V gene. V dropped 5 bases and J dropped 4; count of bases not matched to a gene: 11.

The J gene is TRBJ1-6, the V gene TRBV2; D call uncertain. With 7 bases removed from V and 0 bases from J, the gap between germline ends came to 10 bases. The CDR3 has 15 amino acids. Germline-derived CDR1 and CDR2 are SNHLY and FYNNEI. In DNA form, the CDR3 reads TGTGCCAGCAAGGCAGCGAGCTCCTATAATTCACCCCTCCACTTT. Its protein product is CASKAASSYNSPLHF.

The chain employs TRBV6-6 and TRBJ1-5; 7 nucleotides align to TRBD1. V lost 5 bases, J lost 0 bases, and 7 bases stayed unmatched. Germline-derived CDR1 and CDR2 are MNHNY and SVGAGI (reference sequence). This CDR3 is 16 amino acids long. CDR3 loop: CASSTRGTDSNQPQHF. The CDR3 region has the DNA TGTGCCAGCAGTACCAGGGGGACAGATAGCAATCAGCCCCAGCATTTT.

The chain recombines TRBV6-2 or TRBV6-3 with TRBJ2-3, with D maybe TRBD1 (6 bases). Trimming cost V 0 bases and J 2 bases, with 12 bases left between them. This CDR3 has 16 amino acids. Germline CDR1 MNHEY, CDR2 SVGEGT. CDR3 sequence (DNA): TGTGCCAGCAGTTACTCAGAGGGGGTTTACACAGATACGCAGTATTTT. It is translated as CASSYSEGVYTDTQYF.

Only a few counts were recorded for this clone. V is TRBV9 and J is TRBJ2-3; 7 bases match TRBD1. The CDR3 has 15 residues. V gave up 3 bases and J gave up 0 bases; unmatched junction bases: 4. CDR1 SGDLS and CDR2 YYNGEE come from the germline V gene. CDR3 in amino acids: CASSAWDSSTDTQYF. The CDR3 coding sequence is TGTGCCAGCAGCGCCTGGGACAGTAGCACAGATACGCAGTATTTT.

V and J are TRBV5-1 and TRBJ1-1, with D tentatively TRBD1 (5 bases). V shed 4 bases and J shed 8 bases, with 24 bases lying between them. CDR3 length: 16 amino acids. Germline V CDR1 and CDR2: SGHRS, YFSETQ. The CDR3 sequence: CASSPWPDGGESEAFF. The CDR3 nucleotides read TGCGCCAGCAGCCCCTGGCCCGACGGGGGGGAGTCCGAAGCTTTCTTT.

CDR3 nucleotide sequence: TGTGCCAGCAGCCCCACCTCCGGGCAGCGGGAGGGTGAAAAACTGTTTTTT. Its translation is CASSPTSGQREGEKLFF. The chain couples TRBV28 to TRBJ1-4, with D hard to call. This CDR3 has 17 amino acids. The ends were cut back, 6 bases at V and 7 bases at J, with 24 bases in the middle. Germline V gene lookup returns CDR1 MDHEN and CDR2 SYDVKM.

V usage is TRBV7-2 and J usage is TRBJ2-3; 7 bases are a match to TRBD2. The CDR3 totals 13 residues. J gave up 14 bases and V 5 bases, and 13 bases lay outside the gene matches. The germline V gene has CDR1 SGHTA and CDR2 FQGNSA. This CDR3 reads CASSTGLGWGGYF. The CDR3 region has the DNA TGTGCCAGCAGCACCGGACTAGGGTGGGGGGGGTATTTT.

The chain employs TRBV19 and TRBJ2-1; the D gene is possibly TRBD1 (6 bases). Trimming pared 5 bases from V and 0 bases from J, leaving 17 bases between. CDR1 is LNHDA and CDR2 is SQIVND in the germline V gene (reference sequence). This CDR3 contains 17 residues. The CDR3 protein is CASSLYLTGSSYNEQFF. CDR3 DNA sequence: TGTGCCAGTAGTCTGTACTTAACAGGGAGCTCCTACAATGAGCAGTTCTTC.

V usage is TRBV9 and J usage is TRBJ1-5, with TRBD1 as a possible D gene (6 bases). The CDR3 is made up of 14 amino acids. Germline V gene sequence: CDR1 SGDLS, CDR2 YYNGEE. V lost 4 bases, J lost 3 bases, and 11 bases lay in between. The CDR3 reads CASSTGHSNQPQHF. The DNA for the CDR3 is TGTGCCAGCAGCACGGGACACTCCAATCAGCCCCAGCATTTT.

The genes are TRBV10-3 and TRBJ1-4; a weak D match, TRBD1 (5 bases). In germline, CDR1 is ENHRY, CDR2 SYGVKD. V shed 3 bases and J shed 8 bases, with 13 bases lying between them. This CDR3 has 14 amino acids. For the CDR3, the DNA is TGTGCCATCAGTGAAAGAGACAGTCGGGAAAAACTGTTTTTT. It translates to CAISERDSREKLFF.

This clone was seen once. The chain uses TRBV6-5 and TRBJ2-2; TRBD2 might be the D (5 bases). V gave up 7 bases and J gave up 1 base, with 10 bases separating them. Germline V gene sequence: CDR1 MNHEY, CDR2 SVGAGI. The CDR3 is 14 amino acids. The CDR3 here is CASNGVRNTGELFF. As DNA, the CDR3 is TGTGCCAGCAACGGGGTCCGGAACACCGGGGAGCTGTTTTTT.

The rearrangement links TRBV24-1 to TRBJ2-1; D may be TRBD2 (5 bases). The CDR3 loop spans 11 amino acids. The V gene lost 9 bases and the J gene lost 7 bases, with 9 bases spanning the gap. Germline values: CDR1 KGHDR, CDR2 SFDVKD. For the CDR3, the DNA is TGTGCCACCGGACTCGGGAATGAGCAGTTCTTC. Protein: CATGLGNEQFF.

This clone turned up a few times. The chain joins TRBV10-3 to TRBJ2-1; 7 positions agree with TRBD1. This CDR3 is built from 16 residues. The germline V gene has CDR1 ENHRY and CDR2 SYGVKD. Unmatched junction bases numbered 9, after V lost 7 bases and J lost 0 bases. Here the CDR3 reads CAITPGQTSSYNEQFF. The CDR3 DNA reads as TGTGCCATCACTCCGGGACAGACAAGCTCCTACAATGAGCAGTTCTTC.

J is TRBJ1-3 and V is TRBV7-2, with 8 bases lining up with TRBD1. CDR1 is SGHTA, CDR2 FQGNSA, per germline. Trimming cost V 5 bases and J 8 bases; bases outside gene matches: 14. The CDR3 loop spans 16 amino acids. The CDR3 loop reads CASSPTPGGTGDTIYF. Here the CDR3 DNA reads TGTGCCAGCAGCCCGACCCCCGGTGGGACAGGAGACACCATATATTTT.

The V gene is TRBV2, the J gene TRBJ2-6; D unresolved. The CDR3 has 13 amino acids. Between the trimmed V and J ends, which lost 6 bases and 5 bases, there was a span of 8 bases. CDR1 is SNHLY, CDR2 FYNNEI, per germline. The CDR3 here is CASSPGRANVLTF. CDR3 DNA: TGTGCCAGCAGCCCAGGCCGGGCCAACGTCCTGACTTTC.